This T cell receptor beta chain was identified during a study of blood T cells in healthy people across ages. Notes on the study in general: The authors considered diversity estimates from one million T cells to be underestimates. Naive and antigen-experienced cells could not be conclusively compared, given unsorted PBMCs.

The authors ran a second PCR of 7 to 11 cycles using a sample-barcoded 5' primer and a J-beta primer mix. TCRdb used MiXCR to reprocess the 5' RACE reads, holding one entry per CDR3 protein. In the table there are 950,000 to 1,200,000 distinct CDR3 sequences, 35% to 40% of which are singletons. V was shortened by 6 bases and J by 13 bases, with 25 bases between the two germline ends. This CDR3 has 14 amino acids. Germline V gene lookup returns CDR1 DFQATT and CDR2 SNEGSKA (reference sequence). As regards this clonotype: The antigen remains unidentified. A much more abundant neighbour one base away suggests this may be a read error.

Sequenced: blood. The receptor comes from a man aged 18 to 30 in good health. The V gene is TRBV20-1, the J gene TRBJ2-1, with D possibly matching TRBD1 (6 bases). The CDR3 region has the DNA TGCAGTGCCACCGGGACACCCACCGTAGAGACCCAGTTCTTC. It yields the protein CSATGTPTVETQFF.